This entry concerns a single T cell receptor (beta chain). After removal of 2 bases from V and 8 bases from J, the junction contained 8 bases not matched to a gene. The CDR3 is made up of 14 amino acids. Germline V gives CDR1 SGHTA, CDR2 FQGNSA. The data are from a study of blood T cell repertoires in COVID-19. Study background: Sample material is recorded as cDNA or gDNA derived from T cells, B-cell-depleted T cells, or PBMCs.

Original data processing: Reference gene primer amplification in the assay estimated nucleated cell counts. The repertoire was sequenced with immunoSEQ multiplex PCR; TCRdb's copy has only in-frame clones and lacks some. V and J calls plus clone size are reproduced from that table; the DNA served to infer D and trimming. Among around 56,000 clones listed, 90% to 95% were seen once. The chain employs TRBV7-2 and TRBJ1-1; 7 bases align to TRBD1. The sample comprised peripheral blood. The sequence was obtained from a woman aged 55-69 years with active or convalescent COVID-19. The CDR3 DNA sequence: TGTGCCAGCAGCTTATCGGGGACAGTCGAGGAAGCTTTCTTT. The encoded protein is CASSLSGTVEEAFF. Full variable domain (remainder filled in from reference TRBV7-2 and TRBJ1-1): GAGVSQSPSNKVTEKGKDVELRCDPISGHTALYWYRQSLGQGLEFLIYFQGNSAPDKSGLPSDRFSAERTGGSVSTLTIQRTQQEDSAVYLCASSLSGTVEEAFFGQGTRLTVV.